These T cell receptor beta chains were read from a single sample in a study of beta chain features in type 1 diabetes. Sequenced by immunoSEQ multiplex PCR; TCRdb stores in-frame clones only, minus some. The sample consists of 200,000 to 250,000 clones, about 26% of them appearing once. The sequenced sample was central memory CD4+ T cells from blood. Receptor source: a young man in good health. Each CDR3 is given with its conserved first and last residue. The D gene is left open where the match is weak. Clone size is stated in some rows and not others, as once, few, many or a class when expanded.

clone size: -; D gene: -; J gene: TRBJ2-1; V gene: TRBV20-1; CDR3 DNA: TGCAGTGCCCTAGGGGGTGAGCAGTTCTTC; CDR3 protein: CSALGGEQFF
clone size: -; D gene: TRBD2; J gene: TRBJ2-5; V gene: TRBV7-2; CDR3 DNA: TGTGCCAGCAGCTTGTATCAGACTAGCGGAGAGACCCAGTACTTC; CDR3 protein: CASSLYQTSGETQYF
clone size: -; D gene: TRBD1; J gene: TRBJ2-7; V gene: TRBV5-6; CDR3 DNA: TGTGCCAGCAGCTTATCGGGACAGACCTCCTACGAGCAGTACTTC; CDR3 protein: CASSLSGQTSYEQYF
clone size: few; D gene: TRBD1; J gene: TRBJ1-2; V gene: TRBV30; CDR3 DNA: TGTGCCTGCAGAACCGGCAGGGGGCCGACTGGCTACACCTTC; CDR3 protein: CACRTGRGPTGYTF
clone size: -; D gene: -; J gene: TRBJ2-3; V gene: TRBV7-9; CDR3 DNA: TGTGCCAGCAGCTTGACGTCTTCTAGCACAGATACGCAGTATTTT; CDR3 protein: CASSLTSSSTDTQYF
clone size: -; D gene: -; J gene: TRBJ1-3; V gene: TRBV13; CDR3 DNA: TGTGCCAGCAGCTTAGGGGACACCATATATTTT; CDR3 protein: CASSLGDTIYF
clone size: -; D gene: -; J gene: TRBJ2-3; V gene: TRBV30; CDR3 DNA: TGTGCCTGGAGTGTACCCACGCTGTCAGATACGCAGTATTTT; CDR3 protein: CAWSVPTLSDTQYF
clone size: -; D gene: -; J gene: TRBJ2-3; V gene: TRBV5-1; CDR3 DNA: TGCGCCAGCAGCTTGGGGAGAGATACGCAGTATTTT; CDR3 protein: CASSLGRDTQYF
clone size: few; D gene: TRBD2; J gene: TRBJ2-3; V gene: TRBV9; CDR3 DNA: TGTGCCAGCAGCGTAGCTCAAGCGGGAGGGAAAGATACGCAGTATTTT; CDR3 protein: CASSVAQAGGKDTQYF
clone size: few; D gene: TRBD2; J gene: TRBJ2-7; V gene: TRBV7-2; CDR3 DNA: TGTGCCAGCAGCTCGAGCGGGGGGGCCGTCGAGCAGTACTTC; CDR3 protein: CASSSSGGAVEQYF
clone size: few; D gene: -; J gene: TRBJ2-3; V gene: TRBV30; CDR3 DNA: TGTGCCTGGAGTGGGGGCGTCGAGACAGATACGCAGTATTTT; CDR3 protein: CAWSGGVETDTQYF
clone size: once; D gene: TRBD1; J gene: TRBJ2-1; V gene: TRBV9; CDR3 DNA: TGTGCCAGCACCGAAGCACCCGGACAGGGAGGCAATGAGCAGTTCTTC; CDR3 protein: CASTEAPGQGGNEQFF
clone size: many; D gene: TRBD2; J gene: TRBJ2-3; V gene: TRBV7-9; CDR3 DNA: TGTGCCAGCAGCTTAGCGTTTGGCGGGAGAGGTACAGATACGCAGTATTTT; CDR3 protein: CASSLAFGGRGTDTQYF
clone size: few; D gene: TRBD2; J gene: TRBJ2-1; V gene: TRBV7-9; CDR3 DNA: TGTGCCAGCAGTCCTGGACTAGCGGCCTACAATGAGCAGTTCTTC; CDR3 protein: CASSPGLAAYNEQFF
clone size: -; D gene: TRBD2; J gene: TRBJ2-1; V gene: TRBV27; CDR3 DNA: TGTGCCAGCCGACTAGCGGGAGGGAATGAGCAGTTCTTC; CDR3 protein: CASRLAGGNEQFF
clone size: -; D gene: -; J gene: TRBJ1-5; V gene: TRBV6-5; CDR3 DNA: TGTGCCAGCAGTTACAACACTAATCAGCCCCAGCATTTT; CDR3 protein: CASSYNTNQPQHF
clone size: few; D gene: -; J gene: TRBJ1-2; V gene: TRBV15; CDR3 DNA: TGTGCCACCAGCAGACAGGGGAACTATGGCTACACCTTC; CDR3 protein: CATSRQGNYGYTF
clone size: -; D gene: TRBD1; J gene: TRBJ2-1; V gene: TRBV30; CDR3 DNA: TGTGCCTGGAGTCGAGGGACAGGAGGACGCGAGCAGTTCTTC; CDR3 protein: CAWSRGTGGREQFF
clone size: -; D gene: -; J gene: TRBJ2-5; V gene: TRBV6-5; CDR3 DNA: TGTGCCAGCAGTTGGCAGGGTTGGGAGACCCAGTACTTC; CDR3 protein: CASSWQGWETQYF
clone size: -; D gene: -; J gene: TRBJ2-1; V gene: TRBV6-5; CDR3 DNA: TGTGCCAGCAGTTACGTCGAACCGAGCTCCTACAATGAGCAGTTCTTC; CDR3 protein: CASSYVEPSSYNEQFF
clone size: -; D gene: TRBD1; J gene: TRBJ2-4; V gene: TRBV4-1; CDR3 DNA: TGCGCCAGCAGCCCCACGACAGGGGCGGTAAACATTCAGTACTTC; CDR3 protein: CASSPTTGAVNIQYF
clone size: -; D gene: -; J gene: TRBJ1-6; V gene: TRBV7-2; CDR3 DNA: TGTGCCAGCAGCTTAGCGGGAGGGGATAATTCACCCCTCCACTTT; CDR3 protein: CASSLAGGDNSPLHF
clone size: -; D gene: -; J gene: TRBJ1-5; V gene: TRBV27; CDR3 DNA: TGTGCCAGCAGTTTTGGGGTAGGCAATCAGCCCCAGCATTTT; CDR3 protein: CASSFGVGNQPQHF
clone size: -; D gene: TRBD1; J gene: TRBJ2-5; V gene: TRBV5-4; CDR3 DNA: TGTGCCAGCAGCACCGGGACAGCAAAGTACTTC; CDR3 protein: CASSTGTAKYF
clone size: -; D gene: -; J gene: TRBJ2-3; V gene: TRBV6-5; CDR3 DNA: TGTGCCAGCAGTTATGGGAGAACGCAGTATTTT; CDR3 protein: CASSYGRTQYF
clone size: -; D gene: -; J gene: TRBJ2-5; V gene: TRBV7-8; CDR3 DNA: TGTGCCAGCAGCTCCTTCGGGCCCGCGGAACAAGAGACCCAGTACTTC; CDR3 protein: CASSSFGPAEQETQYF
clone size: many; D gene: TRBD2; J gene: TRBJ2-1; V gene: TRBV2; CDR3 DNA: TGTGCCAGCAGTATTCGGGGGGGCCCCCAGTTCTTC; CDR3 protein: CASSIRGGPQFF
clone size: -; D gene: -; J gene: TRBJ1-6; V gene: TRBV7-9; CDR3 DNA: TGTGCCAGCAGCTTTGTACAGGGCGGTTCACCCCTCCACTTT; CDR3 protein: CASSFVQGGSPLHF
clone size: few; D gene: -; J gene: TRBJ2-1; V gene: TRBV2; CDR3 DNA: TGTGCCAGCAGCGAAGAGATTGAGCAGTTCTTC; CDR3 protein: CASSEEIEQFF
clone size: once; D gene: -; J gene: TRBJ2-5; V gene: TRBV14; CDR3 DNA: TGTGCCAGCAGCCGCTACAGTCAAGAGACCCAGTACTTC; CDR3 protein: CASSRYSQETQYF
clone size: many; D gene: -; J gene: TRBJ2-3; V gene: TRBV7-2; CDR3 DNA: TGTGCCAGCAGCTTAGTCTCAGGGAATGGCAGAGATACGCAGTATTTT; CDR3 protein: CASSLVSGNGRDTQYF
clone size: -; D gene: -; J gene: TRBJ2-5; V gene: TRBV2; CDR3 DNA: TGTGCCAGCAGGTGGGGACAAGAGACCCAGTACTTC; CDR3 protein: CASRWGQETQYF
clone size: -; D gene: TRBD2; J gene: TRBJ2-3; V gene: TRBV29-1; CDR3 DNA: TGCAGCGTTGAAGGGCTAGCGGGACGCACAGATACGCAGTATTTT; CDR3 protein: CSVEGLAGRTDTQYF
clone size: -; D gene: TRBD2; J gene: TRBJ2-4; V gene: TRBV9; CDR3 DNA: TGTGCCAGCAGCGTCGGGGGACTAGCGAACGACCTAGCCAAAAACATTCAGTACTTC; CDR3 protein: CASSVGGLANDLAKNIQYF
clone size: many; D gene: TRBD1; J gene: TRBJ2-3; V gene: TRBV19; CDR3 DNA: TGTGCCAGTAGTATCGGGGAAGGACAGGGGGTGCAGTATTTT; CDR3 protein: CASSIGEGQGVQYF
clone size: -; D gene: TRBD1; J gene: TRBJ2-3; V gene: TRBV15; CDR3 DNA: TGTGCCACCAGCAGAGGGACAGGGGTAGATACGCAGTATTTT; CDR3 protein: CATSRGTGVDTQYF
clone size: -; D gene: -; J gene: TRBJ2-1; V gene: TRBV7-9; CDR3 DNA: TGTGCCAGCAGCCTCACAGTGCCCTCCTACAATGAGCAGTTCTTC; CDR3 protein: CASSLTVPSYNEQFF
clone size: -; D gene: -; J gene: TRBJ1-1; V gene: TRBV10-2; CDR3 DNA: TGCGCCAGCAGAGTACAGGGTACTGAAGCTTTCTTT; CDR3 protein: CASRVQGTEAFF
clone size: few; D gene: -; J gene: TRBJ2-3; V gene: TRBV2; CDR3 DNA: TGTGCCAGCAGTGCTGCTCCTCCCCTGCAGTATTTT; CDR3 protein: CASSAAPPLQYF
clone size: -; D gene: TRBD2; J gene: TRBJ2-7; V gene: TRBV7-6; CDR3 DNA: TGTGCCAGTAGACTAGCGCTCTCCTACGAGCAGTACTTC; CDR3 protein: CASRLALSYEQYF
clone size: -; D gene: -; J gene: TRBJ2-1; V gene: TRBV6-4; CDR3 DNA: TGTGCCAGCAGCCCCAGAGCCGGAGGCTCCTACAATGAGCAGTTCTTC; CDR3 protein: CASSPRAGGSYNEQFF
clone size: few; D gene: -; J gene: TRBJ2-5; V gene: TRBV6-1; CDR3 DNA: TGTGCCAGCAGACAGGAGTACCAAGAGACCCAGTACTTC; CDR3 protein: CASRQEYQETQYF
clone size: few; D gene: -; J gene: TRBJ1-1; V gene: TRBV2; CDR3 DNA: TGTGCCAGCAGGGGATTTAACACTGAAGCTTTCTTT; CDR3 protein: CASRGFNTEAFF
clone size: few; D gene: -; J gene: TRBJ2-3; V gene: TRBV7-2; CDR3 DNA: TGTGCCAGCAGCTTAGAAGGCAGAAACACAGATACGCAGTATTTT; CDR3 protein: CASSLEGRNTDTQYF
clone size: few; D gene: -; J gene: TRBJ2-3; V gene: TRBV29-1; CDR3 DNA: TGCAGCGTTGCAGGGGTCCTCTTTGATACGCAGTATTTT; CDR3 protein: CSVAGVLFDTQYF